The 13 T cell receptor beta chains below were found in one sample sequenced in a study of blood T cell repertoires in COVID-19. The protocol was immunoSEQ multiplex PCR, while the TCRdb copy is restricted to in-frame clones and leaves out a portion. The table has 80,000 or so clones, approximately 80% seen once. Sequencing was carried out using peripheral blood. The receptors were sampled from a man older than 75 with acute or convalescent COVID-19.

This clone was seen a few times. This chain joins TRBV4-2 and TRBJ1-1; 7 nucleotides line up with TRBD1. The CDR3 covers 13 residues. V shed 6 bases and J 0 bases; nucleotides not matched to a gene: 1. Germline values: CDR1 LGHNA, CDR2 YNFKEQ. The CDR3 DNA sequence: TGTGCCAGCAGGGGACAGTTGAACACTGAAGCTTTCTTT. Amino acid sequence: CASRGQLNTEAFF.

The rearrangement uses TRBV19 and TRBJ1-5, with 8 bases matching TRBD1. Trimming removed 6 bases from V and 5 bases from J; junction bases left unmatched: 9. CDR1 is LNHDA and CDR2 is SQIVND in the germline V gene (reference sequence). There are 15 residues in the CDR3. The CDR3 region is CASSSGQGGDQPQHF. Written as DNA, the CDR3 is TGTGCCAGTAGCTCTGGACAGGGAGGTGATCAGCCCCAGCATTTT. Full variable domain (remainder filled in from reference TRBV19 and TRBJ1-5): DGGITQSPKYLFRKEGQNVTLSCEQNLNHDAMYWYRQDPGQGLRLIYYSQIVNDFQKGDIAEGYSVSREKKESFPLTVTSAQKNPTAFYLCASSSGQGGDQPQHFGDGTRLSIL.

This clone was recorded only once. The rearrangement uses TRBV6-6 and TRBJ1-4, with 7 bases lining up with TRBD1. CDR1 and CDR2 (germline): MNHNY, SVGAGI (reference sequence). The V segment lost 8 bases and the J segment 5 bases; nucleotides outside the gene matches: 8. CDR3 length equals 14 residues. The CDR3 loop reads CASLPEQGNEKLFF. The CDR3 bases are TGTGCCAGCCTCCCGGAACAGGGGAATGAAAAACTGTTTTTT.

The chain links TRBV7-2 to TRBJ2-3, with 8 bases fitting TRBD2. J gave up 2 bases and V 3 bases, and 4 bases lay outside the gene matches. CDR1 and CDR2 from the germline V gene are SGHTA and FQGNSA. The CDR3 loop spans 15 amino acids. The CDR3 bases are TGTGCCAGCAGCTTGTCTAGCGGGTACACAGATACGCAGTATTTT. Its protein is CASSLSSGYTDTQYF.

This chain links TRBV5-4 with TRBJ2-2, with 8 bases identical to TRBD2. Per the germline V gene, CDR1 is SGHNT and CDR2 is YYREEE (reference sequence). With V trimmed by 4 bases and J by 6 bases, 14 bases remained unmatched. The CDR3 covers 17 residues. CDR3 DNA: TGTGCCAGCAGCGGGAGAAGGGAGCGGGAGTGGTCCGGGGAGCTGTTTTTT. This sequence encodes CASSGRREREWSGELFF. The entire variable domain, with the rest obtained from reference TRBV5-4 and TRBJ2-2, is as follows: ETGVTQSPTHLIKTRGQQVTLRCSSQSGHNTVSWYQQALGQGPQFIFQYYREEENGRGNFPPRFSGLQFPNYSSELNVNALELDDSALYLCASSGRREREWSGELFFGEGSRLTVL.

CDR3 in amino acids: CASSEYGLAGGAKNIQYF. The CDR3 DNA reads TGTGCCAGCAGTGAATATGGACTAGCGGGAGGGGCCAAAAACATTCAGTACTTC. The chain employs TRBV25-1 and TRBJ2-4, with TRBD2 matching 15 bases. This CDR3 region has 18 residues. The V and J ends lost 0 bases and 1 base, in that order; junction bases with no gene match: 1. Germline V gene lookup returns CDR1 MGHDK and CDR2 SYGVNS.

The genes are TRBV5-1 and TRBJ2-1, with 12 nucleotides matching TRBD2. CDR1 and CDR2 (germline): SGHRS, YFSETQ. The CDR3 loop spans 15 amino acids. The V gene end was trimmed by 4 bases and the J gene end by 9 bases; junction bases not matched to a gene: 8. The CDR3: CASSTRLAGAGEQFF. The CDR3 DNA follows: TGCGCCAGCAGCACACGACTAGCGGGAGCGGGTGAGCAGTTCTTC.

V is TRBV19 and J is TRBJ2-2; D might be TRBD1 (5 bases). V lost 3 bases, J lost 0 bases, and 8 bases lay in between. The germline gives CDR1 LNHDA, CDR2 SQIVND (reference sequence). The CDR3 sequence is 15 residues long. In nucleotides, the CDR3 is TGTGCCAGTAGTATGACAGTAACGAACACCGGGGAGCTGTTTTTT. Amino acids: CASSMTVTNTGELFF.

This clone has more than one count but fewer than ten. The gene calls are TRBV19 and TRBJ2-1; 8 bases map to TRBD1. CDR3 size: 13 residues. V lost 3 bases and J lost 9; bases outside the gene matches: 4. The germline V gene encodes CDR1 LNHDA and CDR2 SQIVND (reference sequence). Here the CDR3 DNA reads TGTGCCAGTAGTATCCCAGGGGGCACTGAGCAGTTCTTC. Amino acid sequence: CASSIPGGTEQFF.

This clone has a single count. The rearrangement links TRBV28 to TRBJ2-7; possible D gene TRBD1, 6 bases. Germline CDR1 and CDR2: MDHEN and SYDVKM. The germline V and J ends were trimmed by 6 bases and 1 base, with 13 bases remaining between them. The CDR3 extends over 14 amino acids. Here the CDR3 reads CASSAGVNSYEQYF. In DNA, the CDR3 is TGTGCCAGCAGCGCAGGGGTTAATTCCTACGAGCAGTACTTC.

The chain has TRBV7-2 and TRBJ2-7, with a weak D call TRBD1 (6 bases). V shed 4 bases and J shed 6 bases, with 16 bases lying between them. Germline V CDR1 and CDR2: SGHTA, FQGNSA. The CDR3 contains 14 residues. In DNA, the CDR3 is TGTGCCAGCAGCTCAACGCCCGGGACAAGCGAGCAGTACTTC. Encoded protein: CASSSTPGTSEQYF.

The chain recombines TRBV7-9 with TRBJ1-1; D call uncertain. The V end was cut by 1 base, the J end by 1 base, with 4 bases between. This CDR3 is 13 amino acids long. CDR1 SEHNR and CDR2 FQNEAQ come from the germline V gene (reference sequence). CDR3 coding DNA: TGTGCCAGCAGCTTAGACACGAACACTGAAGCTTTCTTT. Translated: CASSLDTNTEAFF. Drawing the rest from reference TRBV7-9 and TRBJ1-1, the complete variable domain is DTGVSQNPRHKITKRGQNVTFRCDPISEHNRLYWYRQTLGQGPEFLTYFQNEAQLEKSRLLSDRFSAERPKGSFSTLEIQRTEQGDSAMYLCASSLDTNTEAFFGQGTRLTVV.

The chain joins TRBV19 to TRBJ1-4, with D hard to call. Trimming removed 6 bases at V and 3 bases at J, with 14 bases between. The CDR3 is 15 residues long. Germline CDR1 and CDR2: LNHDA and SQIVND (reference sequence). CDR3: CASSRRDWSNEKLFF. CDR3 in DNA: TGTGCCAGTAGCCGGAGGGATTGGTCTAATGAAAAACTGTTTTTT.